Presented here are 18 T cell receptor beta chains from one specimen sequenced in a study of T cells in Graves' hyperthyroidism and ophthalmopathy. Amplified regions were TCR beta CDR3 sequences from RNA transcripts. First-round RT-PCR with HTBI primers amplified the TCR CDR3 region. TCRdb itself ran the multiplex PCR reads through MiXCR, one entry per CDR3 protein. Of roughly 380,000 distinct CDR3 sequences listed, about 14% are singletons. Sequencing input: blood. The receptors derive from a woman aged 55-70 years with Graves' hyperthyroidism.

V usage is TRBV7-9 and J usage is TRBJ2-1; D could derive from TRBD1 or TRBD2 (5 bases each). V lost 3 bases and J 0 bases, leaving 18 bases between the germline ends. CDR1 and CDR2 (germline): SEHNR, FQNEAQ (reference sequence). This CDR3 is built from 18 residues. CDR3 protein: CASSLEVWGTISYNEQFF. The CDR3 region has the DNA TGTGCCAGCAGCTTGGAGGTTTGGGGCACTATCTCCTACAATGAGCAGTTCTTC.

The gene calls are TRBV5-4 and TRBJ1-4; D is possibly TRBD1 (5 bases). Looked up from germline, CDR1 is SGHNT and CDR2 is YYREEE (reference sequence). V shed 3 bases and J shed 7 bases, with 16 bases lying between them. The CDR3 length is 15 residues. The CDR3 nucleotides are TGTGCCAGCAGCTCCTCGGACACAAGGGGTGAAAAACTGTTTTTT. It specifies CASSSSDTRGEKLFF.

This clonotype was counted at least ten times. The chain employs TRBV11-3 and TRBJ2-5; 10 bases fit TRBD2. The CDR3 is made up of 13 amino acids. CDR1 and CDR2 from the germline V gene are SGHNT and YENEEA. V was clipped by 6 bases and J by 3 bases; unmatched bases: 1. CDR3 nucleotides: TGTGCCAGCAGAGGACTAGCGGAAGAGACCCAGTACTTC. Amino acids: CASRGLAEETQYF.

In this sample, this clonotype turned up many times. This chain connects TRBV20-1 to TRBJ2-7, with TRBD2 matching over 11 bases. After removal of 7 bases from V and 1 base from J, the junction contained 9 bases not matched to a gene. Per the germline V gene, CDR1 is DFQATT and CDR2 is SNEGSKA (reference sequence). The CDR3 covers 15 residues. DNA for the CDR3: TGCAGTGAGGCCGCTAGCGGGAGGTTTTCCTACGAGCAGTACTTC. Its translation is CSEAASGRFSYEQYF.

Ten or more counts support this clonotype. The CDR3 nucleotides read TGTGCCACCAAAGTCCCGGGGCAGGGTGGGGATGGCTACACCTTC. This translates into CATKVPGQGGDGYTF. V and J are TRBV27 and TRBJ1-2, with D perhaps matching TRBD1 (5 bases). This CDR3 spans 15 amino acids. The germline V and J ends were trimmed by 10 bases and 6 bases, with 24 bases remaining between them. Germline lookup yields CDR1 MNHEY and CDR2 SMNVEV (reference sequence).

CDR3 sequence: CASSASGYSTDTQYF. In nucleotides, the CDR3 is TGTGCCAGCAGCGCAAGCGGATATAGCACAGATACGCAGTATTTT. The chain employs TRBV9 and TRBJ2-3, with a tentative D call TRBD2 (5 bases). The CDR3 loop spans 15 amino acids. The germline V gene encodes CDR1 SGDLS and CDR2 YYNGEE. V was clipped by 3 bases and J by 0 bases, with 11 bases between them.

This clonotype occurred many times. This chain connects TRBV20-1 to TRBJ1-5; TRBD1 matches at 7 bases. The CDR3 is made up of 16 amino acids. Germline assignment: CDR1 DFQATT and CDR2 SNEGSKA (reference sequence). Germline trimming cut 4 bases from V and 0 bases from J; bases unmatched to any gene: 9. In DNA form, the CDR3 reads TGCAGTGCTATCCGGGACAGACGTATTAGCAATCAGCCCCAGCATTTT. Amino acid sequence: CSAIRDRRISNQPQHF.

This clonotype was detected a few times. The V and J genes are TRBV30 and TRBJ2-1; 9 bases agree with TRBD1. The CDR3 sequence is 15 residues long. The V segment lost 2 bases and the J segment 7 bases; nucleotides outside the gene matches: 9. Germline loops: CDR1 GTSNPN, CDR2 SVGIG (reference sequence). The CDR3 protein is CAWSFKGQGRNEQFF. CDR3 bases: TGTGCCTGGAGTTTTAAGGGACAGGGCCGTAATGAGCAGTTCTTC.

This clonotype was observed many times. V is TRBV10-1 and J is TRBJ2-3; D is unresolved. V was cut by 0 bases and J by 5 bases, with 3 bases left in between. The CDR3 runs to 12 residues. In germline, CDR1 is WNHNN, CDR2 SYGVQD (reference sequence). The DNA for the CDR3 is TGCGCCAGCAGTGAGTCGGGAGATACGCAGTATTTT. It translates to CASSESGDTQYF.

This clonotype came up many times. The genes are TRBV5-1 and TRBJ1-2; D is possibly TRBD1 (5 bases). The CDR3 loop spans 14 amino acids. The V end was cut by 0 bases, the J end by 4 bases, with 10 bases between. CDR1 is SGHRS and CDR2 is YFSETQ in the germline V gene. The DNA for the CDR3 is TGCGCCAGCAGCTTGGGTTTAGGGGCCTATGGCTACACCTTC. This translates into CASSLGLGAYGYTF.

The sample holds many counts of this clonotype. V usage is TRBV20-1 and J usage is TRBJ1-1; D ambiguous. In germline, CDR1 is DFQATT, CDR2 SNEGSKA (reference sequence). This CDR3 contains 12 residues. Trimming left V 3 bases short and J 8 bases short, with 13 bases between. CDR3 nucleotide sequence: TGCAGTGCTAGTTCCGGACGGGAAGAAGCTTTCTTT. This gives the protein CSASSGREEAFF.

This clonotype was detected many times. The chain's CDR3 is CASAGAGASYNEQFF. CDR3 nucleotides: TGTGCCAGCGCTGGAGCGGGGGCCTCCTACAATGAGCAGTTCTTC. V is TRBV7-9 and J is TRBJ2-1, with 8 bases aligning to TRBD2. The trim removed 8 bases at V and 0 bases at J, leaving 6 bases unmatched. Germline CDR1 SEHNR, CDR2 FQNEAQ (reference sequence). This CDR3 comprises 15 residues.

V gene TRBV20-1 combines with J gene TRBJ1-2; 8 nucleotides match TRBD1. With 0 bases clipped from V and 8 bases from J, the junction kept 8 bases outside the gene matches. Germline V lookup: CDR1 DFQATT, CDR2 SNEGSKA (reference sequence). The CDR3 contains 14 residues. The CDR3 reads CSARDDRGVRGYTF. The CDR3 DNA sequence: TGCAGTGCTAGAGATGACAGGGGAGTTCGGGGCTACACCTTC.

This clonotype was picked up many times. The J gene is TRBJ2-7, the V gene TRBV4-1; D perhaps matches TRBD2 (6 bases). From germline, CDR1 is MGHRA and CDR2 YSYEKL. The CDR3 sequence is 17 residues long. The V end lost 2 bases, the J end lost 1 base, and 18 bases lay between the germline ends. CDR3: CASSQIFSRDSSYEQYF. As DNA, the CDR3 is TGCGCCAGCAGCCAAATTTTTTCCCGGGACTCTTCCTACGAGCAGTACTTC.

This clonotype was seen ten or more times. The chain recombines TRBV12-3 or TRBV12-4 with TRBJ1-5; D is perhaps TRBD1 (5 bases). Trimming shortened V by 2 bases and J by 0 bases, and 11 bases separated the two germline ends. The CDR3 sequence is 16 residues long. The CDR3 DNA sequence: TGTGCCAGCAGTTTATACTGGGGGTATAGCAATCAGCCCCAGCATTTT. Encoded protein: CASSLYWGYSNQPQHF.

The J gene is TRBJ2-7, the V gene TRBV12-3 or TRBV12-4; 8 bases align to TRBD1. Trimming cost V 5 bases and J 2 bases; bases outside gene matches: 5. CDR3 length: 14 amino acids. In DNA, the CDR3 is TGTGCCAGCAGTACAGGGGGGCCACCCTACGAGCAGTACTTC. Its protein product is CASSTGGPPYEQYF.

There are many counts of this clonotype. This chain connects TRBV3-1 to TRBJ2-2; a weak D match, TRBD1 (5 bases). Trimming cost V 5 bases and J 0 bases, with 10 bases left between them. The length of the CDR3 is 15 residues. Germline-derived CDR1 and CDR2 are LGHDT and YNNKEL (reference sequence). DNA of the CDR3: TGTGCCAGCAGCTTCCCAGGGTCGAACACCGGGGAGCTGTTTTTT. Translating gives CASSFPGSNTGELFF.

There are a few counts of this clonotype. A much larger clone lies one base from this, so it may be a read error. The CDR3 protein is CASSGQGRETRYF. Written as DNA, the CDR3 is TGTGCCAGCAGTGGACAGGGGCGAGAGACCCGGTACTTC. V gene TRBV2 combines with J gene TRBJ2-5; 8 bases match TRBD1. Germline V gives CDR1 SNHLY, CDR2 FYNNEI. CDR3 length: 13 amino acids.